This T cell receptor (beta chain) stems from a study of blood T cell repertoires in COVID-19. Study background: Samples came from the United States, Italy and Spain, spanning acute and convalescent COVID-19. The cDNA or gDNA used as material had been derived from T cells, B-cell-depleted T cells, or PBMCs.

The assay was immunoSEQ multiplex PCR, and TCRdb's table has in-frame clones only and misses some. Here the sample spans a few hundred thousand clones, nearly 90% being singletons. This clone was seen just once. Researchers sorted participants into cohorts using their self-reported clinical history. Exposed enrollees encountered a COVID-19 case at some point within 2 weeks before study entry. The CDR3 has 15 amino acids. CDR1 and CDR2 from the germline V gene are SGDLS and YYNGEE. Unmatched junction bases numbered 6, after V lost 4 bases and J lost 5 bases. Source material: PBMCs or T cells enriched from blood (not recorded which). The chain joins TRBV9 to TRBJ2-5, with 12 bases identical to TRBD2. This TCR derives from a man aged 30 to 45 who had been exposed to COVID-19. The CDR3 loop is CASSPETSGRETQYF. The CDR3 DNA reads TGTGCCAGCAGCCCCGAAACTAGCGGGAGGGAGACCCAGTACTTC.